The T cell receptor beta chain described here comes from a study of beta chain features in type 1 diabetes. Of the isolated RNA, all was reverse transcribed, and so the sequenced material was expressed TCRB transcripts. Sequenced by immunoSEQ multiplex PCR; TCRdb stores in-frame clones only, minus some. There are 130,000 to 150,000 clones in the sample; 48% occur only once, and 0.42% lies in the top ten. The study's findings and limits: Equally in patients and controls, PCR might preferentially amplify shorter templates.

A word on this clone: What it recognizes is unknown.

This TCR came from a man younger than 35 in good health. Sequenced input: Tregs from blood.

CDR3 in amino acids: CASSLALRVGELFF. The CDR3 DNA is TGTGCCAGCAGCTTAGCGTTGAGGGTCGGGGAGCTGTTTTTT. The genes are TRBV7-8 and TRBJ2-2; tentatively, D is TRBD2 (5 bases). The V gene's germline CDR1 is SGHVS and CDR2 FQNEAQ. The V and J ends lost 0 bases and 7 bases respectively, with 9 bases between them. The CDR3 loop spans 14 amino acids. Together with reference TRBV7-8 and TRBJ2-2, the CDR3 gives the full variable domain: GAGVSQSPRYKVAKRGQDVALRCDPISGHVSLFWYQQALGQGPEFLTYFQNEAQLDKSGLPSDRFFAERPEGSVSTLKIQRTQQEDSAVYLCASSLALRVGELFFGEGSRLTVL.